This T cell receptor (beta chain) was profiled in a study of cytomegalovirus exposure and HLA in healthy donors. Findings and limits, study-wide: V- and J-gene trimming in TCR beta was tied to a missense DCLRE1C variant by an analysis performed later. The study recorded over 150 TCR beta chains that were cytomegalovirus-associated. In a later analysis, the majority of CMV-associated beta chains seemingly showed HLA restriction. Earlier findings revealed that most TCR beta V segments proved productive either about 90% or about 30% of the time.

Trimming pared 8 bases from V and 5 bases from J, leaving 13 bases between. Germline V gene sequence: CDR1 MNHEY, CDR2 SMNVEV (reference sequence). CDR3 size: 13 residues. This clone was observed once. Its antigen is still unknown. In the PCR, 60 Vbeta and 13 Jbeta primers were used. TCRdb's table, derived via immunoSEQ multiplex PCR, lists solely in-frame clones and lacks some. The top ten hold roughly 0.5% of the sample, which has around 130,000 clones, nearly 90% seen once. The rearrangement links TRBV27 to TRBJ2-1; possible D gene TRBD2, 6 bases. The sequence was obtained from a woman in her thirties or forties in good health and CMV-seronegative. Sequencing was performed on PBMCs. The CDR3 coding sequence is TGTGCCAGCGGGTGGGGCGGGAACAATGAGCAGTTCTTC. Residues: CASGWGGNNEQFF.